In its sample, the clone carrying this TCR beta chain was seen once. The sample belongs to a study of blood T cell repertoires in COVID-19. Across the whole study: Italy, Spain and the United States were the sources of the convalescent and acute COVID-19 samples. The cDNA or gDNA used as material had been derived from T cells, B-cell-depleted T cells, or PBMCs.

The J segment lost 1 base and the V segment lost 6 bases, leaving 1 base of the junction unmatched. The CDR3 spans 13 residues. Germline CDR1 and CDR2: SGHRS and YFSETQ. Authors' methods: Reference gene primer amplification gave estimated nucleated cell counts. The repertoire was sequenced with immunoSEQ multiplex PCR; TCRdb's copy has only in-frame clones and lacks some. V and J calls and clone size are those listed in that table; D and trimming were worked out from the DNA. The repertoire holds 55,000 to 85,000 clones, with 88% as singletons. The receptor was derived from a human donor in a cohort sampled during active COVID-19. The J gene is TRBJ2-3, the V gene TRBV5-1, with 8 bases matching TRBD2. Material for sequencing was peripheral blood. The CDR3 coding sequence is TGCGCCAGCAAGACTAGCGGCACAGATACGCAGTATTTT. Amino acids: CASKTSGTDTQYF.